The rows below give T cell receptor beta chains drawn from one sample of a study of cytomegalovirus exposure and HLA in healthy donors. Some clones are missing from TCRdb's copy, which holds only in-frame ones; the method was immunoSEQ multiplex PCR. This table holds 75,000 to 95,000 clones, roughly 71% found once. The sample taken for sequencing was PBMCs. The receptor set was obtained from a man between 50 and 59 years old in good health and CMV-seronegative. The CDR3 runs from the conserved cysteine through the conserved F or W. A D gene is named only where the DNA matches it firmly. Rows may omit the clone size; those that give it use once, few, many or a size class.

j_gene	abundance	d_gene	v_gene	CDR3aa	CDR3nt
TRBJ1-2	few	.	TRBV13	CASSPSPQGNYGYTF	TGTGCCAGCAGCCCCTCCCCACAGGGCAACTATGGCTACACCTTC
TRBJ2-1	.	.	TRBV5-4	CASSLDRYPTYNEQFF	TGTGCCAGCAGCTTGGATCGCTACCCTACCTACAATGAGCAGTTCTTC
TRBJ2-1	.	.	TRBV9	CASSVHTSGEQFF	TGTGCCAGCAGCGTCCATACCAGCGGGGAGCAGTTCTTC
TRBJ1-2	few	.	TRBV2	CARNFDGLFYGYTF	TGTGCCAGAAACTTTGACGGACTCTTCTATGGCTACACCTTC
TRBJ1-1	few	TRBD1	TRBV19	CASIPLTGGITEAFF	TGTGCCAGTATTCCGTTGACAGGGGGAATCACTGAAGCTTTCTTT
TRBJ2-4	.	TRBD1	TRBV5-4	CASSGQGGTKNIQYF	TGTGCCAGCAGCGGACAGGGAGGAACCAAAAACATTCAGTACTTC
TRBJ1-3	.	TRBD1	TRBV29-1	CSVAPTGKTGNTIYF	TGCAGCGTTGCCCCGACAGGGAAAACTGGAAACACCATATATTTT
TRBJ1-6	.	.	TRBV6-4	CASSSRVGDSPLHF	TGTGCCAGCAGTTCCAGGGTTGGCGATTCACCCCTCCACTTT
TRBJ2-1	few	.	TRBV7-2	CASSLTPGGGSEQFF	TGTGCCAGCAGCTTAACGCCAGGGGGCGGGAGTGAGCAGTTCTTC
TRBJ2-7	.	.	TRBV18	CASSPPGRNDEQYF	TGTGCCAGCTCACCACCCGGCAGGAACGACGAGCAGTACTTC
TRBJ2-3	.	.	TRBV5-6	CASSAQGTDTQYF	TGTGCCAGCAGCGCGCAGGGGACAGATACGCAGTATTTT
TRBJ2-5	few	.	TRBV9	CASSAGVWGTQYF	TGTGCCAGCAGCGCCGGGGTGTGGGGGACCCAGTACTTC
TRBJ2-5	.	.	TRBV7-6	CASSSTGTQRETQYF	TGTGCCAGCAGCTCGACCGGGACTCAAAGGGAGACCCAGTACTTC
TRBJ1-1	.	.	TRBV11-2	CASSPRRVNTEAFF	TGTGCCAGCAGCCCGAGACGGGTGAACACTGAAGCTTTCTTT
TRBJ2-5	few	TRBD2	TRBV11-3	CASSSIGTTQETQYF	TGTGCCAGCAGCAGTATCGGGACTACTCAAGAGACCCAGTACTTC
TRBJ1-5	few	TRBD1	TRBV12-5	CASGEGTGPNQPQHF	TGTGCTAGTGGTGAAGGGACAGGGCCGAATCAGCCCCAGCATTTT
TRBJ1-2	.	TRBD1	TRBV15	CATSRPGQVYGYTF	TGTGCCACCAGCAGACCGGGACAGGTCTATGGCTACACCTTC
TRBJ2-2	.	TRBD2	TRBV7-3	CASSSLAGGRGGELFF	TGTGCCAGCAGCTCACTAGCGGGAGGCCGTGGCGGGGAGCTGTTTTTT
TRBJ1-4	few	TRBD1	TRBV6-5	CASSLDRGGEKLFF	TGTGCCAGCAGCCTAGACAGGGGGGGTGAAAAACTGTTTTTT
TRBJ1-2	.	TRBD1	TRBV6-1	CASSFIAGGDGYTF	TGTGCCAGCAGCTTTATCGCAGGGGGCGACGGCTACACCTTC
TRBJ1-4	.	TRBD1	TRBV5-4	CASGRDRGNEKLFF	TGTGCCAGCGGACGGGACAGGGGGAATGAAAAACTGTTTTTT
TRBJ2-3	once	.	TRBV7-9	CASSPSTDTQYF	TGTGCCAGCAGCCCCTCCACAGATACGCAGTATTTT
TRBJ1-2	once	.	TRBV29-1	CSVGKGLGYGYTF	TGCAGCGTGGGCAAGGGGCTGGGCTATGGCTACACCTTC
TRBJ1-6	.	TRBD1	TRBV28	CASGEQGAYSPLHF	TGTGCCAGCGGGGAACAGGGGGCTTATTCACCCCTCCACTTT
TRBJ1-6	.	TRBD1	TRBV5-6	CASSLSRDRGPYNSPLHF	TGTGCCAGCAGCTTGTCACGAGACAGGGGTCCATATAATTCACCCCTCCACTTT
TRBJ1-2	few	.	TRBV6-6	CASSAPDSLNYGYTF	TGTGCCAGCAGTGCCCCGGACAGCTTGAACTATGGCTACACCTTC
TRBJ2-1	.	TRBD2	TRBV11-3	CASSPGSGGQFF	TGTGCCAGCAGCCCCGGAAGCGGGGGTCAGTTCTTC
TRBJ2-5	.	.	TRBV6-5	CASSLGTRYQETQYF	TGTGCCAGCAGTTTAGGGACACGATATCAAGAGACCCAGTACTTC
TRBJ2-5	.	.	TRBV25-1	CASSPWTDQETQYF	TGTGCCAGCAGCCCCTGGACAGACCAAGAGACCCAGTACTTC
TRBJ1-5	.	.	TRBV10-3	CAISDRWSNQPQHF	TGTGCCATCAGTGACAGGTGGAGCAATCAGCCCCAGCATTTT
TRBJ2-3	once	.	TRBV9	CASSDSRGADTQYF	TGTGCCAGCAGCGATAGTAGAGGAGCAGATACGCAGTATTTT
TRBJ2-3	.	TRBD2	TRBV5-6	CASSRTSGATDTQYF	TGTGCCAGCAGCCGGACTAGCGGGGCCACAGATACGCAGTATTTT
TRBJ1-6	.	.	TRBV5-1	CASRRDNSPLHF	TGCGCCAGCCGGAGAGATAATTCACCCCTCCACTTT
TRBJ1-1	.	.	TRBV20-1	CSANPGTEAFF	TGCAGTGCTAACCCGGGCACTGAAGCTTTCTTT
TRBJ1-5	.	.	TRBV6-1	CASSPLDGKNQPQHF	TGTGCCAGCAGCCCCTTGGACGGGAAAAATCAGCCCCAGCATTTT
TRBJ2-1	once	.	TRBV29-1	CSVGGGGREQFF	TGCAGCGTCGGGGGCGGGGGTCGTGAGCAGTTCTTC
TRBJ2-3	.	TRBD1	TRBV30	CAWSGGQGGDTQYF	TGTGCCTGGAGTGGGGGACAGGGTGGAGATACGCAGTATTTT
TRBJ2-7	.	TRBD2	TRBV4-3	CASSQALSGLAGGYEQYF	TGCGCCAGCAGCCAAGCCCTGTCGGGACTAGCGGGGGGCTACGAGCAGTACTTC
TRBJ2-5	.	TRBD1	TRBV9	CASSPGQRKETQYF	TGTGCCAGCAGCCCGGGACAGAGGAAGGAGACCCAGTACTTC
TRBJ1-1	.	.	TRBV4-3	CASSQDFSGQPNTEAFF	TGCGCCAGCAGCCAAGATTTCTCCGGACAGCCAAACACTGAAGCTTTCTTT
TRBJ2-3	.	TRBD2	TRBV27	CASSPRTSGRPADTQYF	TGTGCCAGCAGTCCTCGGACTAGCGGGAGGCCAGCAGATACGCAGTATTTT
TRBJ1-5	once	TRBD1	TRBV7-2	CASSLDPGRGQYQPQHF	TGTGCCAGCAGCTTAGACCCCGGCAGGGGGCAGTACCAGCCCCAGCATTTT